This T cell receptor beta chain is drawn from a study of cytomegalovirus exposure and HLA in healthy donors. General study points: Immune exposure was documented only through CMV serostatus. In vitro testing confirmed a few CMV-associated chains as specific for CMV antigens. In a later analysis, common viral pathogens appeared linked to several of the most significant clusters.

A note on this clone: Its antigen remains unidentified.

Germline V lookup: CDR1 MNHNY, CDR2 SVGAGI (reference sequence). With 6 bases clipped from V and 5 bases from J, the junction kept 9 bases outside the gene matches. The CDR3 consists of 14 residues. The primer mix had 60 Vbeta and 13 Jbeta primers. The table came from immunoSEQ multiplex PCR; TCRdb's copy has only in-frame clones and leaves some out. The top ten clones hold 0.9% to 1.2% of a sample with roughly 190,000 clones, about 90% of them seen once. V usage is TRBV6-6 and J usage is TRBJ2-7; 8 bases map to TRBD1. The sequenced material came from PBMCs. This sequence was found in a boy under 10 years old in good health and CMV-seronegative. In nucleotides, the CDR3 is TGTGCCAGCAGAAACGGACAGGGTCACGACGAGCAGTACTTC. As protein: CASRNGQGHDEQYF.